A single sample is the source of the 32 T cell receptor beta chains below, sequenced in a study of post-analysis software for immune sequencing data. No antigen has been assigned to these receptors. Points from the study as a whole: Compared with controls, patients had more of roughly five TRBV segments, including TRBV5-6, TRBV5-1 and TRBV20-1.

Libraries were made from TCR beta cDNA, and they carried unique molecular identifiers. From the PCR reads, TCRdb called clonotypes with MiXCR, one entry per CDR3 protein. The data contain about 820,000 distinct CDR3 sequences, about 57% of them seen just once; the ten biggest clones take up 4.6%. The source material was blood. The receptors stem from a girl aged 5-17 years with multiple sclerosis.

This clonotype was seen only a few times. J is TRBJ2-7 and V is TRBV5-1; TRBD1 matches 7 bases. This CDR3 comprises 14 residues. Per germline, CDR1 SGHRS and CDR2 YFSETQ. With 3 bases clipped from V and 3 bases from J, the junction kept 6 bases outside the gene matches. In nucleotides, the CDR3 is TGCGCCAGCAGCTCAGGGGACAGCTTCTACGAGCAGTACTTC. This sequence encodes CASSSGDSFYEQYF.

Only a few counts were recorded for this clonotype. The V gene is TRBV12-5, the J gene TRBJ1-2; 7 bases are a match to TRBD1. Unmatched junction bases numbered 3, after V lost 5 bases and J lost 3 bases. Per the germline V gene, CDR1 is LGHNT and CDR2 is FRNRAP. CDR3 length: 13 residues. CDR3 coding DNA: TGTGCTAGTGGTGGGACAGCCGACTATGGCTACACCTTC. Amino acids: CASGGTADYGYTF.

This rearrangement joins TRBV7-8 to TRBJ1-5, with D possibly TRBD1 on 6 matching bases. CDR1 is SGHVS and CDR2 is FQNEAQ in the germline V gene. The CDR3 contains 16 residues. V was shortened by 5 bases and J by 1 base, with 15 bases between the two germline ends. The CDR3 sequence is CASSAGDITSNQPQHF. In DNA, the CDR3 is TGTGCCAGCAGCGCGGGGGACATCACGAGCAATCAGCCCCAGCATTTT. Filled out from reference TRBV7-8 and TRBJ1-5, the complete variable domain reads GAGVSQSPRYKVAKRGQDVALRCDPISGHVSLFWYQQALGQGPEFLTYFQNEAQLDKSGLPSDRFFAERPEGSVSTLKIQRTQQEDSAVYLCASSAGDITSNQPQHFGDGTRLSIL.

This clonotype was recorded once. The chain couples TRBV27 to TRBJ2-5; D unclear. The J call may be in error: the DNA end matches TRBJ2-7 better. Germline lookup yields CDR1 MNHEY and CDR2 SMNVEV (reference sequence). The CDR3 sequence is 13 residues long. The CDR3 region is CASSFRKNYEQYF. The CDR3 nucleotides read TGTGCCAGCAGTTTTCGTAAAAACTACGAGCAGTACTTC.

The gene calls are TRBV15 and TRBJ2-7; 7 nucleotides match TRBD1. Trimming at V came to 5 bases and at J to 3 bases, leaving 7 bases not matched to a gene. This CDR3 contains 14 residues. In germline, CDR1 is LNHNV, CDR2 YYDKDF (reference sequence). This chain's CDR3 is CATSVPGGFYEQYF. DNA for the CDR3: TGTGCCACCAGCGTCCCAGGGGGATTCTACGAGCAGTACTTC.

This clonotype was counted only a few times. This rearrangement joins TRBV20-1 to TRBJ2-3; no clear D gene. CDR3 length: 13 residues. Per germline, CDR1 DFQATT and CDR2 SNEGSKA (reference sequence). V lost 4 bases, J lost 1 base, and 9 bases lay in between. CDR3 in amino acids: CSAKAPGTDTQYF. In nucleotides, the CDR3 is TGCAGTGCTAAAGCCCCAGGCACAGATACGCAGTATTTT.

This rearrangement joins TRBV6-6 to TRBJ2-3; no clear D. In germline, CDR1 is MNHNY, CDR2 SVGAGI (reference sequence). Trimming shortened V by 8 bases and J by 4 bases, and 7 bases separated the two germline ends. CDR3 length: 11 amino acids. CDR3 DNA: TGTGCCAGCCGTGACTCAGATACGCAGTATTTT. Protein product: CASRDSDTQYF.

V usage is TRBV7-2 and J usage is TRBJ1-4, with 7 bases aligning to TRBD1. The CDR3 totals 14 residues. The V and J ends lost 6 bases and 7 bases, in that order; junction bases with no gene match: 8. Germline CDR1 SGHTA, CDR2 FQGNSA. CDR3 sequence reads: CASRRGGRGEKLFF. CDR3 coding DNA: TGTGCCAGCAGAAGAGGGGGCAGGGGTGAAAAACTGTTTTTT.

The chain has TRBV29-1 and TRBJ2-3; D may match TRBD1 or TRBD2 (6 bases each). The germline V and J ends were trimmed by 2 bases and 4 bases, with 13 bases remaining between them. This CDR3 has 14 amino acids. Germline CDR1 reads SQVTM; CDR2 reads ANQGSEA. The DNA of the CDR3 is TGCAGCGTTGAATTAGGGGGGCGCCCAGATACGCAGTATTTT. Protein sequence: CSVELGGRPDTQYF.

The chain uses TRBV20-1 and TRBJ2-7, with 7 bases aligning to TRBD1. The V and J ends lost 3 bases and 4 bases, in that order; junction bases with no gene match: 15. Looked up from germline, CDR1 is DFQATT and CDR2 is SNEGSKA (reference sequence). The CDR3 loop spans 16 amino acids. The CDR3: CSARRQGLSRVYEQYF. DNA of the CDR3: TGCAGTGCTAGGCGACAGGGTTTATCTCGGGTGTACGAGCAGTACTTC.

In its sample, this clonotype was seen a few times. The chain is built from TRBV13 and TRBJ2-3; 8 positions match TRBD2. The V segment lost 5 bases and the J segment 1 base; nucleotides outside the gene matches: 5. This CDR3 is built from 15 residues. Germline CDR1 is PRHDT and CDR2 is FYEKMQ (reference sequence). The CDR3 protein is CASSPSGHRTDTQYF. The CDR3 DNA is TGTGCCAGCAGCCCTAGCGGGCACCGCACAGATACGCAGTATTTT.

This clonotype turned up a few times. The chain employs TRBV15 and TRBJ1-2; D is perhaps TRBD1 (6 bases). The V end lost 0 bases, the J end lost 5 bases, and 10 bases lay between the germline ends. Germline CDR1 reads LNHNV; CDR2 reads YYDKDF (reference sequence). The CDR3 runs to 14 residues. The CDR3 coding sequence is TGTGCCACCAGCAGAGAGGGGGCGTGGTATGGCTACACCTTC. This translates into CATSREGAWYGYTF.

V and J are TRBV20-1 and TRBJ1-5; TRBD1 is a possible D gene (6 bases). Trimming shortened V by 0 bases and J by 3 bases, and 12 bases separated the two germline ends. CDR1 DFQATT and CDR2 SNEGSKA come from the germline V gene (reference sequence). The CDR3 spans 15 residues. The DNA for the CDR3 is TGCAGTGCTAGAGATGCAGGGGATGCCAATCAGCCCCAGCATTTT. Encoded protein: CSARDAGDANQPQHF.

The genes are TRBV27 and TRBJ1-6; perhaps TRBD1 as D (5 bases). This CDR3 comprises 14 residues. Trimming took 7 bases from V and 9 from J, leaving 16 bases between them. Germline V gene sequence: CDR1 MNHEY, CDR2 SMNVEV (reference sequence). CDR3 protein: CASNQGVGVSPLHF. The CDR3 DNA reads as TGTGCCAGCAACCAAGGGGTTGGAGTTTCACCCCTCCACTTT.

The gene calls are TRBV29-1 and TRBJ1-2; D is undetermined. V lost 1 base to trimming and J lost 7 bases, with 16 bases between them. Germline loops: CDR1 SQVTM, CDR2 ANQGSEA. The CDR3 consists of 14 residues. The CDR3 region has the DNA TGCAGCGTTGAAGGATTCTTTACCCAGAGTGGCTACACCTTC. It codes for CSVEGFFTQSGYTF.

The gene calls are TRBV12-3 or TRBV12-4 and TRBJ2-6; D not resolved. The CDR3 is made up of 16 amino acids. The V end was cut by 6 bases, the J end by 0 bases, with 12 bases between. The CDR3 loop is CASSPHVSSGANVLTF. DNA of the CDR3: TGTGCCAGCAGCCCCCACGTGAGCTCTGGGGCCAACGTCCTGACTTTC.

This chain links TRBV7-2 with TRBJ1-1; D not resolved. The CDR3 sequence is 13 residues long. V was pared by 5 bases and J by 5 bases, with 12 bases between. CDR1 and CDR2 (germline): SGHTA, FQGNSA. The CDR3 loop reads CASSLEPLTEAFF. The CDR3, as DNA: TGTGCCAGCAGCCTCGAGCCCTTGACTGAAGCTTTCTTT.

The genes are TRBV7-9 and TRBJ2-7, with D possibly matching TRBD1 (7 bases). The last part of the DNA fits TRBJ2-5 better; the J call may be wrong. This CDR3 spans 18 amino acids. In germline, CDR1 is SEHNR, CDR2 FQNEAQ (reference sequence). The CDR3 DNA follows: TGTGCCAGCAGCTCCCCTTTCGGGGGAGGACAGGTCTTGGAGACCCAGTACTTC. Its translation is CASSSPFGGGQVLETQYF.

The chain carries TRBV12-3 or TRBV12-4 and TRBJ2-1; tentative D call: TRBD1 (6 bases). The CDR3 length is 16 residues. Trimming pared 4 bases from V and 0 bases from J, leaving 13 bases between. Here the CDR3 reads CASSSPTGFSYNEQFF. The CDR3 bases are TGTGCCAGCAGTTCGCCGACAGGTTTCTCCTACAATGAGCAGTTCTTC.

This chain's CDR3 is CSVESQFTGELFF. CDR3 nucleotides: TGCAGCGTTGAATCCCAGTTCACCGGGGAGCTGTTTTTT. The chain uses TRBV29-1 and TRBJ2-2; D remains ambiguous. The CDR3 consists of 13 residues. Germline CDR1 SQVTM, CDR2 ANQGSEA. Trimming stripped 2 bases from V and 4 bases from J, with 8 bases between.

The chain has TRBV5-1 and TRBJ1-1; D gene uncertain. This CDR3 region has 14 residues. The germline V gene encodes CDR1 SGHRS and CDR2 YFSETQ. V was cut by 2 bases and J by 1 base, with 9 bases left in between. As DNA, the CDR3 is TGCGCCAGCAGCTTTAACACGGCGAACACTGAAGCTTTCTTT. Its translation is CASSFNTANTEAFF.

This clonotype has a single count. The chain uses TRBV20-1 and TRBJ2-1; D unclear. Germline CDR1 reads DFQATT; CDR2 reads SNEGSKA (reference sequence). The CDR3 is 17 residues long. V was cut by 0 bases and J by 0 bases, with 15 bases left in between. In DNA form, the CDR3 reads TGCAGTGCTAGAGATTGGCTGACACCGGCCTCCTACAATGAGCAGTTCTTC. As protein: CSARDWLTPASYNEQFF.

The chain employs TRBV6-4 and TRBJ2-1; D is perhaps TRBD1 (6 bases). This CDR3 comprises 15 residues. Germline CDR1 is MRHNA and CDR2 is SNTAGT. Trimming left V 6 bases short and J 8 bases short, with 20 bases between. Written as DNA, the CDR3 is TGTGCCAGCAGCCCGACAGGCCGCCCCTCTCATGAGCAGTTCTTC. It specifies CASSPTGRPSHEQFF.

The chain uses TRBV14 and TRBJ1-2; D not certain. CDR3 length: 17 amino acids. The germline CDR1 and CDR2 sequences are SGHDN and FVKESK. With 4 bases removed from V and 8 bases from J, the gap between germline ends came to 26 bases. The chain's CDR3 is CASSPNVGLLRGLGYTF. The CDR3 DNA follows: TGTGCCAGCAGCCCGAATGTGGGCCTTCTAAGAGGGCTCGGCTACACCTTC.

This sequence joins TRBV20-1 and TRBJ1-5, with D uncertain. The CDR3 totals 13 residues. V lost 1 base and J lost 7, with 11 bases in between. Germline CDR1 reads DFQATT; CDR2 reads SNEGSKA (reference sequence). For the CDR3, the DNA is TGCAGTGCTAGAGCCACTGGCGCGCAGCCCCAGCATTTT. It specifies CSARATGAQPQHF.

This chain links TRBV20-1 with TRBJ1-5; no reliable D call. The CDR3 has 15 residues. V lost 0 bases and J 0 bases, leaving 9 bases between the germline ends. Germline V CDR1 and CDR2: DFQATT, SNEGSKA (reference sequence). CDR3 sequence reads: CSARDVGSSNQPQHF. The CDR3 nucleotides are TGCAGTGCTAGAGATGTCGGCAGTAGCAATCAGCCCCAGCATTTT.

This chain links TRBV29-1 with TRBJ2-7; TRBD1 agrees at 7 bases. Germline trimming cut 6 bases from V and 4 bases from J; bases unmatched to any gene: 6. Germline values: CDR1 SQVTM, CDR2 ANQGSEA. This CDR3 is 12 amino acids long. The CDR3 reads CSVHRGKYEQYF. The CDR3 DNA reads as TGCAGCGTCCACAGGGGTAAATACGAGCAGTACTTC.

The rearrangement links TRBV4-1 to TRBJ1-2; D is perhaps TRBD1 (5 bases). V lost 3 bases and J 0 bases, leaving 17 bases between the germline ends. There are 17 residues in the CDR3. Looked up from germline, CDR1 is MGHRA and CDR2 is YSYEKL. The CDR3 nucleotides read TGCGCCAGCAGCCAGACGGAGGGACTCTTTACTAACTATGGCTACACCTTC. Its protein is CASSQTEGLFTNYGYTF.

This chain connects TRBV9 to TRBJ2-5; 9 positions match TRBD1. CDR1 and CDR2 (germline): SGDLS, YYNGEE. J was trimmed by 5 bases and V by 4 bases; bases with no gene match: 9. The CDR3 consists of 15 residues. The CDR3 sequence is CASSPRGTGGETQYF. CDR3 coding DNA: TGTGCCAGCAGCCCAAGAGGCACAGGGGGCGAGACCCAGTACTTC.

The chain carries TRBV20-1 and TRBJ2-7, with D tentatively TRBD2 (6 bases). The V end was cut by 1 base, the J end by 6 bases, with 19 bases between. Per the germline V gene, CDR1 is DFQATT and CDR2 is SNEGSKA (reference sequence). The length of the CDR3 is 15 residues. The CDR3 DNA reads TGCAGTGCTAGAGGGCCGCGGCTAGCGCGGTCCGAGCAGTACTTC. Translating gives CSARGPRLARSEQYF.

The genes are TRBV20-1 and TRBJ2-5; 7 bases are shared with TRBD2. Germline lookup yields CDR1 DFQATT and CDR2 SNEGSKA (reference sequence). V dropped 4 bases and J dropped 4; count of bases not matched to a gene: 12. This CDR3 comprises 15 residues. CDR3 bases: TGCAGTGCTAAAGGTCCCAGCGGGGAGCTAGAGACCCAGTACTTC. It translates to CSAKGPSGELETQYF.

The chain links TRBV25-1 to TRBJ2-7, with 8 bases fitting TRBD1. The CDR3 consists of 16 residues. Germline V gene data show CDR1 as MGHDK and CDR2 as SYGVNS. The ends lost 2 bases at V and 4 bases at J; junction bases unmatched: 10. DNA of the CDR3: TGTGCCAGCAGTGAAGACTGGGGGACAGGCGAGTACGAGCAGTACTTC. Translation gives CASSEDWGTGEYEQYF.